Listed here are 21 T cell receptor beta chains from one sample, sequenced in a study of cytomegalovirus exposure and HLA in healthy donors. The PCR contained 60 Vbeta and 13 Jbeta primers. Clones were sequenced by immunoSEQ multiplex PCR, and TCRdb holds only the in-frame ones, with some missing. The sample carries some 180,000 clones, approximately 80% recorded once. Sequenced: PBMCs. Receptor source: a woman aged 18 to 35 in good health and CMV-seronegative.

This chain joins TRBV5-4 and TRBJ2-1, with D possibly TRBD2 on 6 matching bases. Germline CDR1 reads SGHNT; CDR2 reads YYREEE (reference sequence). This CDR3 contains 15 residues. V lost 4 bases and J lost 5, with 16 bases in between. CDR3: CASSKRLGDHNEQFF. The DNA of the CDR3 is TGTGCCAGCAGCAAGAGACTAGGGGATCACAATGAGCAGTTCTTC.

The chain is built from TRBV6-1 and TRBJ2-7, with 9 bases that match TRBD1. V was pared by 6 bases and J by 4 bases, with 7 bases of the junction left unmatched. CDR1 is MNHNS and CDR2 is SASEGT in the germline V gene. This CDR3 has 14 residues. The CDR3 sequence is CASRGDRVPYEQYF. The DNA of the CDR3 is TGTGCCAGCAGAGGGGACAGGGTGCCGTACGAGCAGTACTTC.

V is TRBV5-4 and J is TRBJ1-2; 7 nucleotides align to TRBD1. V was clipped by 5 bases and J by 0 bases; unmatched bases: 4. Germline lookup yields CDR1 SGHNT and CDR2 YYREEE (reference sequence). The CDR3 length is 14 residues. The CDR3 loop is CASRIQGSNYGYTF. CDR3 DNA: TGTGCCAGCAGAATACAGGGGTCTAACTATGGCTACACCTTC. The complete variable domain, with remaining parts taken from reference TRBV5-4 and TRBJ1-2, reads ETGVTQSPTHLIKTRGQQVTLRCSSQSGHNTVSWYQQALGQGPQFIFQYYREEENGRGNFPPRFSGLQFPNYSSELNVNALELDDSALYLCASRIQGSNYGYTFGSGTRLTVV.

The chain recombines TRBV5-1 with TRBJ2-5, with a tentative D call TRBD1 (6 bases). The ends were cut back, 0 bases at V and 0 bases at J, with 12 bases in the middle. The CDR3 is 16 amino acids. From germline, CDR1 is SGHRS and CDR2 YFSETQ. CDR3 residues: CASSLGYREYQETQYF. The CDR3 nucleotides are TGCGCCAGCAGCTTGGGATACAGGGAGTACCAAGAGACCCAGTACTTC.

The chain employs TRBV2 and TRBJ1-2; 10 positions match TRBD1. The V and J ends lost 7 bases and 8 bases, in that order; junction bases with no gene match: 13. Germline V CDR1 and CDR2: SNHLY, FYNNEI. This CDR3 has 15 residues. The CDR3 DNA sequence: TGTGCCAGCACCCGCTTTGCGACAGGGGGCGGCGGCTACACCTTC. It codes for CASTRFATGGGGYTF.

The CDR3 DNA sequence: TGTGCCAGCAGCGAAAGAACGGAGTCCTACGAGCAGTACTTC. This sequence encodes CASSERTESYEQYF. The chain employs TRBV9 and TRBJ2-7; D unclear. Trimming took 3 bases from V and 1 from J, leaving 11 bases between them. The CDR3 runs to 14 residues. Per germline, CDR1 SGDLS and CDR2 YYNGEE. Full variable domain (missing parts from reference TRBV9 and TRBJ2-7): DSGVTQTPKHLITATGQRVTLRCSPRSGDLSVYWYQQSLDQGLQFLIQYYNGEERAKGNILERFSAQQFPDLHSELNLSSLELGDSALYFCASSERTESYEQYFGPGTRLTVT.

The chain recombines TRBV7-9 with TRBJ2-7, with D possibly being TRBD1 (5 bases). Trimming stripped 5 bases from V and 1 base from J, with 15 bases between. This CDR3 is built from 15 residues. Germline V gene sequence: CDR1 SEHNR, CDR2 FQNEAQ (reference sequence). The CDR3 sequence is CASSTGHLRSYEQYF. In DNA, the CDR3 is TGTGCCAGCAGCACCGGACACCTTAGATCCTACGAGCAGTACTTC.

The DNA of the CDR3 is TGCAGCGTTGAGATTCCGGGGTATGGCTACACCTTC. Its translation is CSVEIPGYGYTF. This rearrangement joins TRBV29-1 to TRBJ1-2, with D hard to call. The V end was cut by 3 bases, the J end by 5 bases, with 10 bases between. From germline, CDR1 is SQVTM and CDR2 ANQGSEA. The CDR3 runs 12 residues.

In its sample, this clone was seen a few times. The rearrangement uses TRBV21-1 and TRBJ2-7; the table's TRBD1 call for D was not verified on the DNA. TRBV21-1 corresponds to a pseudogene. The CDR3 is 14 residues long. The CDR3 here is CASSKGSRHYEQYF. CDR3 DNA sequence: TGTGCCAGCAGCAAAGGAAGCCGACACTACGAGCAGTACTTC.

The V gene is TRBV28, the J gene TRBJ1-6; D is perhaps TRBD1 (6 bases). The CDR3 spans 15 residues. Germline values: CDR1 MDHEN, CDR2 SYDVKM. Trimming removed 5 bases at V and 5 bases at J, with 13 bases between. CDR3 sequence reads: CASSITGPHNSPLHF. Here the CDR3 DNA reads TGTGCCAGCAGTATTACAGGGCCCCATAATTCACCCCTCCACTTT.

The chain links TRBV20-1 to TRBJ1-2; D is unclear. Trimming shortened V by 3 bases and J by 8 bases, and 10 bases separated the two germline ends. From germline, CDR1 is DFQATT and CDR2 SNEGSKA (reference sequence). The CDR3 is 11 amino acids. This chain's CDR3 is CSASLTGGYTF. For the CDR3, the DNA is TGCAGTGCTAGTTTAACGGGGGGCTACACCTTC.

This chain joins TRBV13 and TRBJ2-5; 7 bases map to TRBD2. The CDR3 is 14 amino acids. Losses at the gene ends were 4 bases for V and 5 bases for J; bases not matched to a gene: 7. The germline gives CDR1 PRHDT, CDR2 FYEKMQ (reference sequence). The CDR3 loop is CASSWTGTKETQYF. The CDR3, as DNA: TGTGCCAGCAGCTGGACCGGGACTAAGGAGACCCAGTACTTC. The entire variable domain, with the rest obtained from reference TRBV13 and TRBJ2-5, is as follows: AAGVIQSPRHLIKEKRETATLKCYPIPRHDTVYWYQQGPGQDPQFLISFYEKMQSDKGSIPDRFSAQQFSDYHSELNMSSLELGDSALYFCASSWTGTKETQYFGPGTRLLVL.

The chain links TRBV19 to TRBJ2-1; 7 bases match TRBD1. Germline-derived CDR1 and CDR2 are LNHDA and SQIVND (reference sequence). The CDR3 is 14 amino acids. Losses at the gene ends were 6 bases for V and 6 bases for J; bases not matched to a gene: 8. CDR3 bases: TGTGCCAGTAGACCGGGACAGACTTCCAATGAGCAGTTCTTC. Translating gives CASRPGQTSNEQFF. The full variable domain, completed using reference TRBV19 and TRBJ2-1, is DGGITQSPKYLFRKEGQNVTLSCEQNLNHDAMYWYRQDPGQGLRLIYYSQIVNDFQKGDIAEGYSVSREKKESFPLTVTSAQKNPTAFYLCASRPGQTSNEQFFGPGTRLTVL.

A remark on this clone: In the same sample, other DNA sequences code for this CDR3. The chain combines TRBV19 with TRBJ1-5; D not certain. The CDR3 is made up of 13 amino acids. Germline loops: CDR1 LNHDA, CDR2 SQIVND (reference sequence). V lost 0 bases, J lost 4 bases, and 4 bases lay in between. The DNA of the CDR3 is TGTGCCAGTAGTATAGACGGGAATCAGCCCCAGCATTTT. Its translation is CASSIDGNQPQHF. The full variable domain, completed using reference TRBV19 and TRBJ1-5, is DGGITQSPKYLFRKEGQNVTLSCEQNLNHDAMYWYRQDPGQGLRLIYYSQIVNDFQKGDIAEGYSVSREKKESFPLTVTSAQKNPTAFYLCASSIDGNQPQHFGDGTRLSIL.

The V and J genes are TRBV28 and TRBJ1-5; D is undetermined. The CDR3 spans 15 residues. CDR1 is MDHEN, CDR2 SYDVKM, per germline. Trimming took off 2 bases at V and 2 bases at J, with 10 bases between the two ends. DNA for the CDR3: TGTGCCAGCAGTTTACGGGGTTGGGGCAATCAGCCCCAGCATTTT. This codes for CASSLRGWGNQPQHF.

V gene TRBV9 combines with J gene TRBJ2-3; D uncertain. In germline, CDR1 is SGDLS, CDR2 YYNGEE. The CDR3 sequence is 14 residues long. Deletions cut 4 bases from V and 4 bases from J, with 13 bases between. CDR3 region: CASSFDLGPDTQYF. Written as DNA, the CDR3 is TGTGCCAGCAGCTTCGACTTAGGCCCAGATACGCAGTATTTT.

The table lists this clone with a count of one. V gene TRBV5-6 combines with J gene TRBJ2-1; maybe TRBD1 (6 bases). This CDR3 spans 14 amino acids. Trimming took 5 bases from V and 8 from J, leaving 17 bases between them. CDR1 and CDR2 from the germline V gene are SGHDT and YYEEEE. CDR3 DNA: TGTGCCAGCAGAGGCGGACAGTGGATCGATGAGCAGTTCTTC. It encodes CASRGGQWIDEQFF.

The chain couples TRBV11-2 to TRBJ2-5; 9 bases map to TRBD2. Germline V gives CDR1 SGHAT, CDR2 FQNNGV. This CDR3 spans 13 amino acids. The J segment lost 6 bases and the V segment lost 4 bases, leaving 3 bases of the junction unmatched. The CDR3 DNA reads as TGTGCCAGCAGCTATAGCGGGAGTCAGACCCAGTACTTC. Its translation is CASSYSGSQTQYF.

V is TRBV5-1 and J is TRBJ2-1; tentatively, D is TRBD1 (7 bases). V dropped 4 bases and J dropped 4 bases, with 12 bases sitting between them. The germline gives CDR1 SGHRS, CDR2 YFSETQ. The CDR3 loop spans 14 amino acids. The CDR3 reads CASSAGQTYNEQFF. The CDR3 nucleotides are TGCGCCAGCAGCGCGGGACAGACATACAATGAGCAGTTCTTC.

The V and J genes are TRBV27 and TRBJ1-2; 9 positions agree with TRBD1. The junction had 10 bases not matched to a gene; V was cut back by 8 bases and J by 6 bases. In germline, CDR1 is MNHEY, CDR2 SMNVEV (reference sequence). This CDR3 comprises 14 residues. CDR3 protein: CASFGTGRRDGYTF. For the CDR3, the DNA is TGTGCCAGCTTTGGGACAGGGCGGAGGGATGGCTACACCTTC.

This chain connects TRBV18 to TRBJ2-1; D perhaps matches TRBD2 (6 bases). CDR1 KGHSH and CDR2 LQKENI come from the germline V gene. The length of the CDR3 is 14 residues. V was shortened by 8 bases and J by 7 bases, with 18 bases between the two germline ends. The DNA for the CDR3 is TGTGCCAGCACTAGGTCGGGGGAAGGGAATGAGCAGTTCTTC. Translating it yields CASTRSGEGNEQFF.